A selection of T cell receptor beta chains follows, all from one sample in a study of control samples from healthy donors and cancer patients. The method was immunoSEQ multiplex PCR; TCRdb's version includes in-frame clones alone and lacks a portion of them. The repertoire consists of 100,000 to 120,000 clones, with almost 85% occurring once and the leading ten covering 6.5%. Sequences were obtained from blood. These receptors were taken from a man younger than 30 in good health. Each CDR3 is given with its conserved first and last residue. The D gene is left open where the match is weak. Not every row has a clone size; where given, it reads once, few, many or a size class.

d_call	v_call	clone_size	j_call	cdr3_length	cdr3_nt	cdr3_aa
.	TRBV12-3/TRBV12-4	.	TRBJ2-2	13	TGTGCCAGCAGCTTAACCGGGGCCGGGGAGCTGTTTTTT	CASSLTGAGELFF
.	TRBV5-8	.	TRBJ2-1	13	TGTGCCAGCAGCTTGGCATCCTACAATGAGCAGTTCTTC	CASSLASYNEQFF
.	TRBV2	.	TRBJ2-3	14	TGTGCCAGCGCTAGACAGGTAGAATCAGATACGCAGTATTTT	CASARQVESDTQYF
.	TRBV19	.	TRBJ1-4	12	TGTGCCAGTAGTATAGCCAAGGAAAAACTGTTTTTT	CASSIAKEKLFF
.	TRBV4-3	once	TRBJ1-3	19	TGCGCCAGCAGCCTGGAGGCGGGACCATCAACCCTCTCTGGAAACACCATATATTTT	CASSLEAGPSTLSGNTIYF
TRBD1	TRBV7-2	.	TRBJ2-7	15	TGTGCCAGCAGCCTAGTGGCAGGGGGATTCTACGAGCAGTACTTC	CASSLVAGGFYEQYF
.	TRBV6-1	.	TRBJ1-2	15	TGTGCCAGCAGTGAAGCACCCGGGACACCGTATGGCTGGGCCTTC	CASSEAPGTPYGWAF
.	TRBV25-1	.	TRBJ1-2	13	TGTGCCAGCAGTGGGGGGCGCCGGCATGGCTACACCTTC	CASSGGRRHGYTF
TRBD1	TRBV5-1	.	TRBJ2-2	15	TGCGCCAGCACCCGAACAGGGGGCCACACCGGGGAGCTGTTTTTT	CASTRTGGHTGELFF
TRBD2	TRBV7-2	.	TRBJ2-3	18	TGTGCCAGCCACACGGGGATAGCGGGGGGCGCCAACACAGATACGCAGTATTTT	CASHTGIAGGANTDTQYF
.	TRBV19	.	TRBJ2-5	13	TGTGCCAGTTCCCGGGCCTTACAAGAGACCCAGTACTTC	CASSRALQETQYF
TRBD1	TRBV7-2	.	TRBJ2-4	19	TGTGCCAGCAGCTTAGGGTACGGGACAGGGACGAGGTCCAAAAACATTCAGTACTTC	CASSLGYGTGTRSKNIQYF
.	TRBV15	.	TRBJ1-1	14	TGTGCCACCAGCAGAGCCTCTGGGGCTGCTGAAGCTTTCTTT	CATSRASGAAEAFF
.	TRBV10-2	many	TRBJ2-5	15	TGCGCCAGCAGCGAACCCTTGACAGCCCAAGAGACCCAGTACTTC	CASSEPLTAQETQYF
TRBD1	TRBV9	.	TRBJ2-7	13	TGTGCCAGCAGCGTTATGACAGGGGGCGAGCAGTACTTC	CASSVMTGGEQYF
TRBD2	TRBV27	.	TRBJ2-1	16	TGTGCCAGCAGCGGACCCCTAGCGGGGGGTTACAATGAGCAGTTCTTC	CASSGPLAGGYNEQFF
.	TRBV25-1	once	TRBJ2-1	16	TGTGCCAGCAGGCCTACAGGGCAGAGCTCCTACAATGAGCAGTTCTTC	CASRPTGQSSYNEQFF
.	TRBV30	.	TRBJ1-6	13	TGTGCCTGGGCGGACACTGATAATTCACCCCTCCACTTT	CAWADTDNSPLHF
TRBD1	TRBV5-1	.	TRBJ1-2	15	TGCGCCAGCAGCACGGGATCGGGACAGAGCTATGGCTACACCTTC	CASSTGSGQSYGYTF
.	TRBV24-1	.	TRBJ1-2	12	TGTGCCACCAGTGAGGCAGGGTTGGGCTACACCTTC	CATSEAGLGYTF
TRBD1	TRBV19	.	TRBJ1-3	14	TGTGCCAGTAGTGGCGCCGACAGGGGCAACACCATATATTTT	CASSGADRGNTIYF
.	TRBV29-1	.	TRBJ1-2	10	TGCAGCGTTCTCGATTATGGCTACACCTTC	CSVLDYGYTF
.	TRBV3-1/TRBV3-2	.	TRBJ1-2	14	TGTGCCAGCAGCCAAGGCCAGGGATTCTATGGCTACACCTTC	CASSQGQGFYGYTF
.	TRBV3-1/TRBV3-2	few	TRBJ2-1	15	TGTGCCAGCAGCCTATGGTCTTGGGGCAACAATGAGCAGTTCTTC	CASSLWSWGNNEQFF
.	TRBV5-5	.	TRBJ2-6	18	TGTGCCAGCAGCTTGGCGTTTAGACAGACTTCTGGGGCCAACGTCCTGACTTTC	CASSLAFRQTSGANVLTF
TRBD1	TRBV9	.	TRBJ1-6	14	TGTGCCAGCAGCGGACAGGGCTATAATTCACCCCTCCACTTT	CASSGQGYNSPLHF
TRBD1	TRBV4-2	.	TRBJ1-3	20	TGTGCCAGCAGCCAAGAGGTCCCCGGGACAGGGGGCAGCTCTGGAAACACCATATATTTT	CASSQEVPGTGGSSGNTIYF
TRBD2	TRBV19	.	TRBJ2-7	15	TGTGCCAGTAGTATCCAAGCGGGGGGTAGGTACGAGCAGTACTTC	CASSIQAGGRYEQYF
.	TRBV3-1/TRBV3-2	.	TRBJ1-2	13	TGTGCCAGCAGCCCCGGGTCTAACTATGGCTACACCTTC	CASSPGSNYGYTF
.	TRBV6-5	.	TRBJ1-6	14	TGTGCCAGCAGACCCATCAGGGGCAATTCACCCCTCCACTTT	CASRPIRGNSPLHF
.	TRBV3-1/TRBV3-2	.	TRBJ1-2	13	TGTGCCAGCACGGGGGGACGAGGGTATGGCTACACCTTC	CASTGGRGYGYTF
TRBD2	TRBV4-3	.	TRBJ2-1	18	TGCGCCAGCAGCCCTTTAGGTCCTAGCGGGGGGGCGAACAATGAGCAGTTCTTC	CASSPLGPSGGANNEQFF
TRBD2	TRBV18	.	TRBJ2-5	16	TGTGCCAGCTCACCGTCACGGACTAGCGGGGGTTGGACCCAGTACTTC	CASSPSRTSGGWTQYF
.	TRBV28	.	TRBJ1-1	13	TGTGCCAGCAGTTTGGAGGGGCGCACTGAAGCTTTCTTT	CASSLEGRTEAFF
.	TRBV24-1	once	TRBJ1-1	13	TGTGCCACCAGTGATACAGGTTCTAATGAAGCTTTCTTT	CATSDTGSNEAFF
.	TRBV29-1	.	TRBJ2-2	16	TGCAGCGTGGTGTGGTCCCGGGGGCCAAACACCGGGGAGCTGTTTTTT	CSVVWSRGPNTGELFF
.	TRBV4-3	.	TRBJ2-7	14	TGCGCCAGCAGCCAAGGCACAGATCCATACGAGCAGTACTTC	CASSQGTDPYEQYF
TRBD1	TRBV5-5	.	TRBJ1-6	16	TGTGCCAGCAGCTACACCGGGACAGGGGCGAGTTCACCCCTCCACTTT	CASSYTGTGASSPLHF
.	TRBV9	once	TRBJ2-1	16	TGTGCCAGCAGCGTACGAGAACTTAGCTCCTACAATGAGCAGTTCTTC	CASSVRELSSYNEQFF
.	TRBV10-3	medium-sized	TRBJ1-2	13	TGTGCCACCGCGGCGGAACCTAACTATGGCTACACCTTC	CATAAEPNYGYTF
.	TRBV6-5	.	TRBJ2-1	15	TGTGCCAGCAGTTACCGAGGGGCGGAGTACAATGAGCAGTTCTTC	CASSYRGAEYNEQFF
.	TRBV7-8	.	TRBJ1-5	16	TGTGCCAGCAGCCCCTCCCCCAGGGGAGGCAATCAGCCCCAGCATTTT	CASSPSPRGGNQPQHF
.	TRBV7-2	.	TRBJ1-5	15	TGTGCCAGCAGCTCCGGGGCGGCAAGAGGTCAGCCCCAGCATTTT	CASSSGAARGQPQHF
.	TRBV6-5	.	TRBJ1-6	14	TGTGCCAGCAACCCGGGGGGATTCAGTTCACCCCTCCACTTT	CASNPGGFSSPLHF
.	TRBV6-4	.	TRBJ1-2	13	TGTGCCAGCAGTCAACAGGGCGTAGGGGGCTACACCTTC	CASSQQGVGGYTF
TRBD2	TRBV15	.	TRBJ2-2	20	TGTGCCACCAGCAGAGATCTGCTAGCGGGGGGGCTTGAGAACACCGGGGAGCTGTTTTTT	CATSRDLLAGGLENTGELFF
.	TRBV29-1	once	TRBJ1-1	13	TGCAGCGTACAGGCGGGGGGAGGCACTGAAGCTTTCTTT	CSVQAGGGTEAFF
.	TRBV29-1	.	TRBJ2-3	11	TGCAGCCCCAGGGTCGGAGATATGCAGTATTTT	CSPRVGDMQYF
.	TRBV2	.	TRBJ1-6	15	TGTGCCAGCAGTGAAAGGGGAGGGTATAATTCACCCCTCCACTTT	CASSERGGYNSPLHF
.	TRBV18	.	TRBJ1-4	14	TGTGCCAGCTCACCTAGTGCGGCGTCGGAAAAACTGTTTTTT	CASSPSAASEKLFF
.	TRBV5-4	.	TRBJ2-1	15	TGTGCCAGCAGCTTACCAGGTCGCTCCTACAATGAGCAGTTCTTC	CASSLPGRSYNEQFF
TRBD2	TRBV29-1	.	TRBJ2-3	14	TGCAGCGTCGTCAGCGGGGGGGTGACAGATACGCAGTATTTT	CSVVSGGVTDTQYF
.	TRBV11-2	once	TRBJ1-1	13	TGTGCCAGCAGCTTAAGCGGGAACACTGAAGCTTTCTTT	CASSLSGNTEAFF
TRBD1	TRBV7-9	.	TRBJ2-3	16	TGTGCCAGCAGCCTTACAGGGGGTGGGGGTGACGATACGCAGTATTTT	CASSLTGGGGDDTQYF
.	TRBV4-1	.	TRBJ2-7	15	TGCGCCAGCAGCCAGTTTACGACGAGCTCCTACGAGCAGTACTTC	CASSQFTTSSYEQYF
TRBD1	TRBV9	.	TRBJ1-4	17	TGTGCCAGCAGCGTCGGACAGGGAGGTAGAACTAATGAAAAACTGTTTTTT	CASSVGQGGRTNEKLFF
.	TRBV6-5	.	TRBJ2-5	15	TGTGCCAGCAGCCGCTGGGTGGTGGGACAAGAGACCCAGTACTTC	CASSRWVVGQETQYF